In its sample, the clone carrying this TCR beta chain was seen many times. Its antigen is as yet unknown. The data belong to a study of T cells in Graves' hyperthyroidism and ophthalmopathy. Study results and limitations: Stable hyperthyroidism and ophthalmopathy were separated using 13 V-J signatures.

Regions amplified from RNA transcripts were the TCR beta CDR3 regions. The HTBI primer set served for first-round RT-PCR of the TCR CDR3. Each CDR3 protein is one row after TCRdb ran MiXCR on the multiplex PCR reads. Among 500,000 to 750,000 distinct CDR3 sequences listed, roughly 46% were seen once. The source material was peripheral blood or thyroid tissue (not recorded which). This clonotype was sampled from a woman aged 18-29 years with Graves' hyperthyroidism.

The DNA of the CDR3 is TGTGCCAGCAGTTCCGGGACCGAGGTAGCTAAGCCCCAGCATTTT. Translating gives CASSSGTEVAKPQHF. V is TRBV6-1 and J is TRBJ1-5, with D possibly matching TRBD1 (5 bases). The germline V gene has CDR1 MNHNS and CDR2 SASEGT. CDR3 length: 15 amino acids. Trimming removed 5 bases from V and 8 bases from J, with 19 bases in between.